Each of the 8 T cell receptor beta chains below was sequenced from the same sample in a study of beta chain features in type 1 diabetes. The entirety of the isolated RNA underwent reverse transcription, so expressed TCRB transcripts were sequenced. Sequencing used immunoSEQ multiplex PCR; TCRdb keeps in-frame clones, though not all of them. The data contain under 300,000 clones, 25% to 30% of them singletons. Sequenced: central memory CD4+ T cells from blood. The source of these receptors is a man aged 25 to 40 in good health.

The chain links TRBV7-6 to TRBJ1-3; D unresolved. The germline V gene encodes CDR1 SGHVS and CDR2 FNYEAQ. Trimming stripped 1 base from V and 0 bases from J, with 4 bases between. The CDR3 runs 14 residues. CDR3: CASSLVSSGNTIYF. CDR3 in DNA: TGTGCCAGCAGCTTAGTTAGCTCTGGAAACACCATATATTTT. Based on the CDR3 plus reference TRBV7-6 and TRBJ1-3, the full variable domain is GAGVSQSPRYKVTKRGQDVALRCDPISGHVSLYWYRQALGQGPEFLTYFNYEAQQDKSGLPNDRFSAERPEGSISTLTIQRTEQRDSAMYRCASSLVSSGNTIYFGEGSWLTVV.

This chain joins TRBV29-1 and TRBJ2-5, with 8 bases lining up with TRBD1. The CDR3 covers 14 residues. The V segment lost 7 bases and the J segment 4 bases; nucleotides outside the gene matches: 11. Per the germline V gene, CDR1 is SQVTM and CDR2 is ANQGSEA. The CDR3 DNA sequence: TGCAGCGCCGACAGGGGCGAGGGTGGAGAGACCCAGTACTTC. It translates to CSADRGEGGETQYF. Looking up the rest from reference TRBV29-1 and TRBJ2-5 gives the full variable domain: SAVISQKPSRDICQRGTSLTIQCQVDSQVTMMFWYRQQPGQSLTLIATANQGSEATYESGFVIDKFPISRPNLTFSTLTVSNMSPEDSSIYLCSADRGEGGETQYFGPGTRLLVL.

The chain has TRBV15 and TRBJ1-2, with TRBD1 as a possible D gene (5 bases). CDR3 length equals 15 residues. V gave up 5 bases and J gave up 5 bases, with 18 bases separating them. Per the germline V gene, CDR1 is LNHNV and CDR2 is YYDKDF (reference sequence). CDR3 in amino acids: CATSEGSGSLYGYTF. In DNA, the CDR3 is TGTGCCACCAGCGAGGGGTCGGGCAGCCTTTATGGCTACACCTTC.

The rearrangement uses TRBV7-2 and TRBJ2-5; 7 bases line up with TRBD2. V trimming: 5 bases; J trimming: 7 bases; junction bases outside the gene matches: 7. The germline gives CDR1 SGHTA, CDR2 FQGNSA. CDR3 length equals 13 residues. The CDR3 loop is CASSGGLEGTQYF. The CDR3 nucleotides read TGTGCCAGCAGCGGCGGACTAGAGGGGACCCAGTACTTC.

The chain couples TRBV10-3 to TRBJ2-5, with D unresolved. The germline V gene has CDR1 ENHRY and CDR2 SYGVKD. This CDR3 contains 14 residues. Trimming removed 2 bases at V and 2 bases at J, with 9 bases between. The CDR3 nucleotides read TGTGCCATCAGTGAGGCGAACAGTCAAGAGACCCAGTACTTC. Translation: CAISEANSQETQYF.

This chain links TRBV6-1 with TRBJ2-5; D is possibly TRBD2 (5 bases). This CDR3 is built from 14 residues. The germline V gene has CDR1 MNHNS and CDR2 SASEGT. Trimming removed 7 bases at V and 5 bases at J, with 17 bases between. CDR3 region: CASMGSREWETQYF. In nucleotides, the CDR3 is TGTGCCAGCATGGGTTCGAGGGAGTGGGAGACCCAGTACTTC.

This clone was found many times. At the DNA level, this CDR3 is encoded by other sequences in the same sample as well. V and J are TRBV4-3 and TRBJ2-1; no definite D call. The CDR3 has 13 residues. The germline gives CDR1 LGHNA, CDR2 YSLEER. Trimming took 0 bases from V and 4 from J, leaving 4 bases between them. The CDR3 region is CASSQEIYNEQFF. The CDR3, as DNA: TGCGCCAGCAGCCAAGAAATATACAATGAGCAGTTCTTC.

There are a few counts of this clone. Other DNA sequences in the sample encode the same CDR3. The chain has TRBV25-1 and TRBJ2-7; D uncertain. V was cut by 4 bases and J by 3 bases, with 4 bases left in between. Germline V lookup: CDR1 MGHDK, CDR2 SYGVNS. The CDR3 runs to 11 residues. The CDR3 coding sequence is TGTGCCAGCAGTGGTGGCTACGAGCAGTACTTC. Protein sequence: CASSGGYEQYF.